Listed here are 17 T cell receptor beta chains from one sample, sequenced in a study of human T cells and chemical hapten exposure. Time point indicated: pre-sensitization, week 0. The treatment was: therapeutic diphenylcyclopropenone sensitization with weekly scalp DPC. Researchers extracted total RNA from unfractionated whole blood. TCRdb reanalysed the RACE reads using MiXCR and keeps one entry per CDR3 protein. The repertoire consists of under 40,000 distinct CDR3 sequences, with approximately 12% occurring once and the leading ten covering less than 2.5%. Source: whole blood, taken in connection with sensitization to the hapten diphenylcyclopropenone (DPC). These receptors originate from a woman in her forties with alopecia areata. Some clones in this sample may be carry-over from other donors' samples.

This clonotype was counted ten times or more. The chain employs TRBV5-4 and TRBJ2-1, with 8 bases matching TRBD2. Germline V gene sequence: CDR1 SGHNT, CDR2 YYREEE (reference sequence). With V trimmed by 3 bases and J by 2 bases, 4 bases remained unmatched. This CDR3 has 15 amino acids. CDR3 nucleotides: TGTGCCAGCAGCTCCGGCGGGGGGCCCTACAATGAGCAGTTCTTC. It is translated as CASSSGGGPYNEQFF.

This clonotype has a count of ten or more. This sequence joins TRBV29-1 and TRBJ1-2; perhaps TRBD1 as D (6 bases). Trimming removed 5 bases from V and 0 bases from J, with 7 bases in between. Per germline, CDR1 SQVTM and CDR2 ANQGSEA. The CDR3 runs to 12 residues. The chain's CDR3 is CSVQGTNYGYTF. DNA of the CDR3: TGCAGCGTTCAGGGGACTAACTATGGCTACACCTTC.

This clonotype was recorded many times. The chain recombines TRBV2 with TRBJ1-6; TRBD1 is a possible D gene (6 bases). This CDR3 is 15 amino acids long. Trimming stripped 8 bases from V and 5 bases from J, with 16 bases between. CDR1 and CDR2 (germline): SNHLY, FYNNEI. DNA for the CDR3: TGTGCCAGCGGGGGTCAGGGGACTCATAATTCACCCCTCCACTTT. It yields the protein CASGGQGTHNSPLHF.

There are a few counts of this clonotype. The chain recombines TRBV7-2 with TRBJ2-7; 8 positions agree with TRBD2. Losses at the gene ends were 1 base for V and 4 bases for J; bases not matched to a gene: 9. Germline V gene data show CDR1 as SGHTA and CDR2 as FQGNSA. The CDR3 length is 16 residues. The CDR3 protein is CASSLVPGGHEYEQYF. As DNA, the CDR3 is TGTGCCAGCAGCTTAGTGCCGGGGGGGCACGAGTACGAGCAGTACTTC.

This clonotype was recorded at least ten times. CDR3 protein: CSARADSMGYTF. In DNA, the CDR3 is TGCAGTGCTAGGGCGGATTCTATGGGCTACACCTTC. V gene TRBV20-1 combines with J gene TRBJ1-2; D is unclear. Trimming cost V 3 bases and J 8 bases, with 13 bases left between them. This CDR3 is 12 amino acids long. Per germline, CDR1 DFQATT and CDR2 SNEGSKA (reference sequence).

The chain couples TRBV6-2 or TRBV6-3 to TRBJ2-7; weak D call: TRBD2 (6 bases). Trimming pared 4 bases from V and 6 bases from J, leaving 16 bases between. Germline V gene lookup returns CDR1 MNHEY and CDR2 SVGEGT. The CDR3 runs 14 residues. The CDR3: CASSFGLAITEQYF. CDR3 bases: TGTGCCAGCAGTTTTGGGCTAGCGATCACCGAGCAGTACTTC.

This chain uses TRBV27 with TRBJ2-3; D is possibly TRBD2 (5 bases). Trimming pared 1 base from V and 1 base from J, leaving 9 bases between. The CDR3 consists of 15 residues. Germline CDR1 reads MNHEY; CDR2 reads SMNVEV (reference sequence). DNA of the CDR3: TGTGCCAGCAGTTTATTGAGGGCAGGCACAGATACGCAGTATTTT. Protein sequence: CASSLLRAGTDTQYF.

The chain is built from TRBV29-1 and TRBJ1-1; 7 bases match TRBD1. The CDR3 is 11 amino acids. Germline CDR1 and CDR2: SQVTM and ANQGSEA. Unmatched junction bases numbered 4, after V lost 6 bases and J lost 6 bases. CDR3 protein: CSVGTASEAFF. CDR3 sequence (DNA): TGCAGCGTCGGGACAGCTTCTGAAGCTTTCTTT.

The V and J genes are TRBV20-1 and TRBJ2-3, with a weak D call TRBD1 (6 bases). Trimming cost V 5 bases and J 3 bases, with 15 bases left between them. Per germline, CDR1 DFQATT and CDR2 SNEGSKA (reference sequence). The CDR3 sequence is 14 residues long. The CDR3 coding sequence is TGCAGTGCTTGGGACACCGCGAGGACAGATACGCAGTATTTT. Protein product: CSAWDTARTDTQYF.

This clonotype was recorded at least ten times. This chain links TRBV4-1 with TRBJ2-1; D uncertain. Germline lookup yields CDR1 MGHRA and CDR2 YSYEKL. The length of the CDR3 is 15 residues. V was shortened by 0 bases and J by 7 bases, with 13 bases between the two germline ends. CDR3 DNA sequence: TGCGCCAGCAGCCAAGAGGCCTCGGTTCGAAATGAGCAGTTCTTC. It yields the protein CASSQEASVRNEQFF.

The chain has TRBV7-7 and TRBJ2-1; TRBD1 might be the D (7 bases). Germline values: CDR1 SSHAT, CDR2 FNYEAQ (reference sequence). This CDR3 is 16 amino acids long. The CDR3 reads CAGSPSGGISYNEQFF. The CDR3 nucleotides are TGTGCTGGCAGCCCCTCAGGGGGGATCTCCTACAATGAGCAGTTCTTC.

This chain connects TRBV12-3 or TRBV12-4 to TRBJ1-1; 7 bases match TRBD1. Trimming took 6 bases from V and 1 from J; bases not matched to a gene: 5. The CDR3 is 14 amino acids. In DNA form, the CDR3 reads TGTGCCAGCAGCTCCGGGGACAGGAACACTGAAGCTTTCTTT. Translated: CASSSGDRNTEAFF.

This clonotype has a handful of counts. The genes are TRBV28 and TRBJ2-7; either TRBD1 or TRBD2 may fit D (5 bases each). CDR3 length: 15 residues. With 2 bases removed from V and 3 bases from J, the gap between germline ends came to 14 bases. Germline assignment: CDR1 MDHEN and CDR2 SYDVKM. The CDR3 coding sequence is TGTGCCAGCAGTTTAGTAGGGACGTCCAGCTACGAGCAGTACTTC. It encodes CASSLVGTSSYEQYF. The full variable domain, in which reference TRBV28 and TRBJ2-7 provide the parts outside the CDR3, is DVKVTQSSRYLVKRTGEKVFLECVQDMDHENMFWYRQDPGLGLRLIYFSYDVKMKEKGDIPEGYSVSREKKERFSLILESASTNQTSMYLCASSLVGTSSYEQYFGPGTRLTVT.

The sample holds a few counts of this clonotype. V usage is TRBV28 and J usage is TRBJ2-1; D perhaps matches TRBD2 (5 bases). The ends were cut back, 2 bases at V and 8 bases at J, with 7 bases in the middle. The CDR3 spans 12 residues. Per germline, CDR1 MDHEN and CDR2 SYDVKM. In nucleotides, the CDR3 is TGTGCCAGCAGTTTAGAGGGAGATGAGCAGTTCTTC. It is translated as CASSLEGDEQFF.

This clonotype was recorded a few times. The chain links TRBV19 to TRBJ1-4; possibly TRBD1 for D (5 bases). The V gene lost 8 bases and the J gene lost 5 bases, with 9 bases spanning the gap. The CDR3 runs 12 residues. The germline gives CDR1 LNHDA, CDR2 SQIVND (reference sequence). CDR3 protein: CASGDFNEKLFF. In DNA, the CDR3 is TGTGCCAGTGGGGACTTCAATGAAAAACTGTTTTTT.

The V gene is TRBV7-2, the J gene TRBJ2-1; D gene unclear. Germline lookup yields CDR1 SGHTA and CDR2 FQGNSA. CDR3 length: 12 amino acids. V lost 3 bases, J lost 9 bases, and 9 bases lay in between. The DNA of the CDR3 is TGTGCCAGCAGCTTTCTAGTTAGTGAGCAGTTCTTC. Translating gives CASSFLVSEQFF.

This clonotype appeared many times. The chain couples TRBV29-1 to TRBJ2-5; D uncertain. CDR1 and CDR2 from the germline V gene are SQVTM and ANQGSEA. The CDR3 loop spans 10 amino acids. Trimming removed 7 bases from V and 5 bases from J, with 8 bases in between. The CDR3 nucleotides are TGCAGCGCCGGCACCGAGACCCAGTACTTC. Encoded protein: CSAGTETQYF.